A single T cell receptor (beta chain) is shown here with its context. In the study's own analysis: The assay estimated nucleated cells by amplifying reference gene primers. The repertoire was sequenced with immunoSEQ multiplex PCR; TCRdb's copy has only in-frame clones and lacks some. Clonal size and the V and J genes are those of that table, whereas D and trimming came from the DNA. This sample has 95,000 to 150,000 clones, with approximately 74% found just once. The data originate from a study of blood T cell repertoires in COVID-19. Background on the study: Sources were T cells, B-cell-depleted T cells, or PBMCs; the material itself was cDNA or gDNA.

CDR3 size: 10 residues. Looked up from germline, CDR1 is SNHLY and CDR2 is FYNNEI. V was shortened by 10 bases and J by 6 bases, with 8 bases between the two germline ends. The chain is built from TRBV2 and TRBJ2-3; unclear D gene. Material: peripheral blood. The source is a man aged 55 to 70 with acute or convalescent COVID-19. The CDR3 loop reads CATTKDTQYF. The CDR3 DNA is TGTGCCACTACGAAGGATACGCAGTATTTT.